Listed below are T cell receptor beta chains from one sample, sequenced in a study of cytomegalovirus exposure and HLA in healthy donors. Produced via immunoSEQ multiplex PCR; TCRdb's table is partial and in-frame only. The data contain over 40,000 clones, roughly 64% of them singletons. The sequenced sample consisted of PBMCs. These receptor sequences come from a man in his fifties or sixties in good health and CMV-seropositive. Each CDR3 is given without its conserved first and last residue.

>14|TRBV4-1|TRBJ2-7
ASSHLTSGRYYEQY
>11|TRBV7-6|TRBJ2-1
ASSLSRGNEQF
>14|TRBV12-2|TRBJ2-3
ASRWEGREREGTQY
>13|TRBV19|TRBJ1-1
ASSIGGTMNTEAF
>12|TRBV11-2|TRBJ2-7
ASSLDEGSYEQY
>12|TRBV6-5|TRBJ2-7
ASSYGDRVGEQY
>15|TRBV7-3|TRBJ2-3
ASSSDLIAGNTDTQY
>11|TRBV11-2|TRBJ2-7
ASSRDYYSEQY
>15|TRBV6-1|TRBJ1-4
ASSEGYGSTTNEKLF
>11|TRBV5-1|TRBJ1-2
ASSIDRGDGYT
>15|TRBV7-2|TRBJ1-4
ASSLSYRGSTNEKLF
>13|TRBV7-8|TRBJ2-2
ASSLNRGSTGELF
>13|TRBV11-1|TRBJ2-2
ASSPGQTNTGELF
>12|TRBV29-1|TRBJ2-3
SPKTSGNTDTQY
>16|TRBV5-1|TRBJ2-3
ASSLEGGLAGVPDTQY
>14|TRBV6-1|TRBJ2-7
ASSDHGRKNFYEQY
>12|TRBV6-5|TRBJ2-7
ASSFGTGPYEQY
>11|TRBV4-2|TRBJ2-3
ASSATPRDTQY
>12|TRBV5-5|TRBJ2-2
ASRPDWVTGELF
>9|TRBV20-1|TRBJ2-7
SAGLLWEQY
>11|TRBV11-2|TRBJ2-7
ASSLDRNYEQY
>13|TRBV9|TRBJ2-3
ASSHSGRPTDTQY
>12|TRBV7-9|TRBJ2-5
ASSLGHLQETQY
>11|TRBV10-3|TRBJ2-1
AISESTGGSRF
>12|TRBV21-1|TRBJ2-7
ASSSDRCGYEQY
>13|TRBV6-5|TRBJ1-1
ASRREGTVNTEAF
>15|TRBV4-3|TRBJ2-7
ASSQERQGRGSYEQY
>10|TRBV7-6|TRBJ1-4
ASSLDGEKLF
>12|TRBV9|TRBJ2-7
ASSVGTGVDEQY
>13|TRBV9|TRBJ1-2
ASSPHSVQARGYT
>12|TRBV5-1|TRBJ2-2
ASSLGQYTGELF
>14|TRBV7-2|TRBJ2-5
ASSPGGWGGQETQY
>15|TRBV7-9|TRBJ2-7
ASTDGLAGGSSYEQY
>11|TRBV10-3|TRBJ2-1
AISEPRRVEQF
>11|TRBV30|TRBJ1-1
AWTRQTNTEAF
>13|TRBV7-9|TRBJ2-7
ASSYQTGAGYEQY
>10|TRBV7-9|TRBJ2-5
ASSLRAETQY
>12|TRBV7-2|TRBJ2-3
ASSLLRHTDTQY
>16|TRBV5-1|TRBJ1-1
ASSIWTGTGTLNTEAF
>12|TRBV5-1|TRBJ2-3
ASSLGAGMYTQY
>12|TRBV5-5|TRBJ2-2
ASSWDRNTGELF
>12|TRBV7-2|TRBJ2-7
ASSLEAGGYEQY
>13|TRBV7-8|TRBJ2-1
ASSPFAGAYNEQF
>14|TRBV29-1|TRBJ2-5
SVDGLAGGGEETQY
>11|TRBV7-8|TRBJ2-2
ASSSSSPGELF
>12|TRBV29-1|TRBJ2-5
SVEDRRVRETQY